Each of the 16 T cell receptor beta chains below was sequenced from the same sample in a study of post-analysis software for immune sequencing data. Study findings and constraints: Patients carried 5 or 6 TRBV segments more frequently than controls did, and TRBV5-6, TRBV5-1 and TRBV20-1 were among them.

Every TCR beta cDNA library bore unique molecular identifiers. Each CDR3 protein gets one entry after TCRdb re-called the PCR reads with MiXCR. The data contain 650,000 to 850,000 distinct CDR3 sequences, 53% of them seen just once; the ten biggest clones take up approximately 4.3%. No cognate antigen is known for these TCRs. Sequenced material: blood. Receptors were obtained from a girl aged 5-17 years with multiple sclerosis.

This clonotype was detected only once. The chain is built from TRBV5-1 and TRBJ2-3; TRBD1 is a possible D gene (5 bases). Trimming shortened V by 4 bases and J by 6 bases, and 15 bases separated the two germline ends. The CDR3 loop spans 14 amino acids. In germline, CDR1 is SGHRS, CDR2 YFSETQ. The CDR3 protein is CASSISPRDDTQYF. The CDR3 DNA reads as TGCGCCAGCAGCATCTCCCCCAGGGATGATACGCAGTATTTT.

This chain connects TRBV21-1 to TRBJ2-1; the tabulated D call, TRBD2, remains unverified against the DNA. TRBV21-1 is shown as a pseudogene. The CDR3 length is 18 residues. The CDR3 bases are TGTGCCAGCAGCAAAGGGACTAGCGGGAGGGAAAATTACAATGAGCAGTTCTTC. Translated: CASSKGTSGRENYNEQFF.

The chain couples TRBV18 to TRBJ2-7; D call uncertain. Germline loops: CDR1 KGHSH, CDR2 LQKENI. V was trimmed by 4 bases and J by 3 bases, leaving 10 bases between them. The CDR3 has 13 amino acids. CDR3 DNA: TGTGCCAGCTCACAGATGCCCGACTACGAGCAGTACTTC. Translated, it gives CASSQMPDYEQYF. Drawing the rest from reference TRBV18 and TRBJ2-7, the complete variable domain is NAGVMQNPRHLVRRRGQEARLRCSPMKGHSHVYWYRQLPEEGLKFMVYLQKENIIDESGMPKERFSAEFPKEGPSILRIQQVVRGDSAAYFCASSQMPDYEQYFGPGTRLTVT.

This clonotype came up once. This chain connects TRBV5-1 to TRBJ2-7; 10 bases line up with TRBD1. CDR3 length: 15 residues. From germline, CDR1 is SGHRS and CDR2 YFSETQ. The junction had 7 bases not matched to a gene; V was cut back by 4 bases and J by 3 bases. CDR3 coding DNA: TGCGCCAGCAGCAGGGGACAGGGGACGATCTACGAGCAGTACTTC. Translated: CASSRGQGTIYEQYF.

Concerning this clonotype itself: One end of the junction is discordant with germline, which a read error may explain. CDR3 in DNA: TGTGCCAGCAGCCAAGATCCCCTGAAGGGTGAGCGGTTCTTC. As protein: CASSQDPLKGERFF. This sequence joins TRBV4-2 and TRBJ2-1; the D is unclear. Looked up from germline, CDR1 is LGHNA and CDR2 is YNFKEQ. The CDR3 is 14 amino acids.

This chain joins TRBV6-5 and TRBJ2-7; tentative D call: TRBD1 (6 bases). The V and J ends lost 5 bases and 9 bases respectively, with 17 bases between them. CDR3 length: 13 amino acids. Germline CDR1 is MNHEY and CDR2 is SVGAGI. CDR3 sequence (DNA): TGTGCCAGCAGTCCTGGTCAGCAGGGGCGGCAGTACTTC. It specifies CASSPGQQGRQYF.

The chain couples TRBV5-1 to TRBJ2-3; TRBD2 aligns across 12 bases. The CDR3 totals 15 residues. Per germline, CDR1 SGHRS and CDR2 YFSETQ. The J segment lost 7 bases and the V segment lost 4 bases, leaving 7 bases of the junction unmatched. CDR3 sequence: CASSDTTSGSHTQYF. CDR3 DNA sequence: TGCGCCAGCAGCGATACGACTAGCGGGAGTCATACGCAGTATTTT.

The chain couples TRBV29-1 to TRBJ1-2; 7 bases are shared with TRBD1. CDR3 length: 11 amino acids. Trimming at V came to 7 bases and at J to 7 bases, leaving 6 bases not matched to a gene. Germline CDR1 is SQVTM and CDR2 is ANQGSEA. CDR3 loop: CSGGQDSGYTF. As DNA, the CDR3 is TGCAGCGGTGGACAGGACAGTGGCTACACCTTC.

V usage is TRBV20-1 and J usage is TRBJ2-1, with 8 positions matching TRBD1. The CDR3 is 15 residues long. V lost 4 bases, J lost 7 bases, and 12 bases stayed unmatched. Germline CDR1 DFQATT, CDR2 SNEGSKA (reference sequence). The CDR3 region is CSATRDRGDGNEQFF. The CDR3 DNA sequence: TGCAGTGCTACCCGAGACAGGGGAGATGGGAATGAGCAGTTCTTC.

The rearrangement joins TRBV6-6 to TRBJ1-2, with D maybe TRBD1 (5 bases). V was pared by 0 bases and J by 2 bases, with 16 bases between. In germline, CDR1 is MNHNY, CDR2 SVGAGI (reference sequence). This CDR3 has 17 residues. The DNA for the CDR3 is TGTGCCAGCAGTTACTCCCAGGGAAGGGTAAAAAACTATGGCTACACCTTC. Translated, it gives CASSYSQGRVKNYGYTF.

This clonotype was seen repeatedly, ten times or more. V is TRBV10-3 and J is TRBJ2-3; D possibly uses TRBD1 or TRBD2 (5 bases each). Trimming shortened V by 6 bases and J by 5 bases, and 21 bases separated the two germline ends. This CDR3 spans 16 amino acids. CDR1 and CDR2 (germline): ENHRY, SYGVKD. For the CDR3, the DNA is TGTGCCATCAGCCCCGGGACCAAAGGTGGTGGAGATACGCAGTATTTT. It codes for CAISPGTKGGGDTQYF.

This chain links TRBV10-3 with TRBJ2-3, with 14 bases aligning to TRBD2. V was pared by 2 bases and J by 0 bases, with 10 bases of the junction left unmatched. Germline V gene data show CDR1 as ENHRY and CDR2 as SYGVKD. CDR3 size: 20 residues. The DNA for the CDR3 is TGTGCCATCAGTGAGGCCAGGACTAGCGGGAGGCCTTCCAGCACAGATACGCAGTATTTT. It translates to CAISEARTSGRPSSTDTQYF.

V is TRBV7-2 and J is TRBJ2-3, with a possible D match to TRBD2 (5 bases). The CDR3 totals 17 residues. Germline assignment: CDR1 SGHTA and CDR2 FQGNSA. V lost 1 base and J lost 0, with 14 bases in between. CDR3: CASSLGRQTFSTDTQYF. In nucleotides, the CDR3 is TGTGCCAGCAGCTTAGGGAGGCAGACCTTTAGCACAGATACGCAGTATTTT.

This clonotype showed up just a few times. The V call is TRBV4-1, the J call TRBJ1-2; D possibly corresponds to TRBD1 (6 bases). Trimming pared 1 base from V and 0 bases from J, leaving 9 bases between. Per the germline V gene, CDR1 is MGHRA and CDR2 is YSYEKL. This CDR3 spans 15 amino acids. The CDR3 region is CASSQGRTANYGYTF. The CDR3 nucleotides read TGCGCCAGCAGCCAAGGGCGGACAGCTAACTATGGCTACACCTTC.

Details on this clonotype: No DNA is shown, since the ends of the CDR3 on it are uncertain; the CDR3 is the one TCRdb lists. This chain uses TRBV9 with TRBJ1-2; TRBD1, the table's D call, lacks a check against the DNA. The CDR3 is 24 amino acids in total, end residues counted. Germline V gene data show CDR1 as SGDLS and CDR2 as YYNGEE. CDR3 sequence: CASNPTSWYNEQFFGPGTGWGYTF.

This sequence joins TRBV20-1 and TRBJ2-1; 8 nucleotides match TRBD2. Germline-derived CDR1 and CDR2 are DFQATT and SNEGSKA (reference sequence). This CDR3 contains 12 residues. CDR3 in amino acids: CSAGTRGNEQFF. CDR3 DNA: TGCAGCGCCGGGACTAGAGGGAATGAGCAGTTCTTC.